This paragraph reports one T cell receptor (beta chain). The sample originates from a study of Ad26.COV2.S vaccination and SARS-CoV-2 variants. Study summary: Enrolled in COV1001, the donor was in the Ad26.COV2.S trial arm, which received the vaccine. By the intramuscular route, Ad26.COV2.S was given once, or twice 56 days apart.

Losses at the gene ends were 5 bases for V and 10 bases for J; bases not matched to a gene: 6. This CDR3 region has 12 residues. Per the germline V gene, CDR1 is SGHVS and CDR2 is FNYEAQ. Repertoires were generated with immunoSEQ multiplex PCR, while TCRdb's copy carries only in-frame clones and drops some. The data contain 200,000 to 250,000 clones, approximately 90% of them seen just once; the ten biggest clones take up about 10%. Stated treatment: roughly 18 received Ad26.COV2.S at low or high dose, single or two shots; roughly five received placebo; per-sample allocation not given. At day 63 after the first vaccine or placebo injection, samples were drawn.

The origin of this receptor is a person aged 18-65 years who received the Ad26.COV2.S COVID-19 vaccine or a placebo. The J gene is TRBJ1-2, the V gene TRBV7-6, with 8 bases fitting TRBD1. Sequenced material: peripheral blood, taken in a trial of Ad26.COV2.S vaccine versus placebo. The CDR3 spells CASSHPTGDYTF. CDR3 nucleotides: TGTGCCAGCAGCCACCCGACAGGGGACTACACCTTC.